One sample yielded the 20 T cell receptor beta chains listed below, sequenced in a study of CD8+ T cells in alopecia areata. Isolated RNA was reverse transcribed into cDNA used as the sequencing template. Profiled with immunoSEQ multiplex PCR; TCRdb holds only in-frame clones, not every one. The sample yields about 270,000 clones, without any singletons. Combined cutaneous lymph node cells underwent sorting by CD4, CD8alpha, NKG2D, NKG2ACE and additional markers. Sequenced material: CD4+ T cells sorted from a lymph node. The origin of the receptors is a C3H/HeJ mouse with alopecia areata. The MHC haplotype of this mouse line is H2-k.

A word on this clone: Gene names are the mouse ones. The covered CDR3 bases are TGTGCCAGCGGTCCGACTGGGGGGGACACCGGG. Translating it yields CASGPTGGDTG. The full CDR3 reads CASGPTGGDTGQLYF. This sequence joins TRBV13-2 and TRBJ2-2, with 11 bases identical to TRBD2. The read ends 4 residues shy of where the CDR3 ends; the end is completed using the germline J gene. The V segment lost 4 bases and the J segment 3 bases; nucleotides outside the gene matches: 2. Germline V gene sequence: CDR1 NNHNN, CDR2 SYGAGS (reference sequence). CDR3 length equals 15 residues.

Comment on this clone: All gene names here are mouse names. The CDR3 goes on 4 residues after the read ends, and that part is filled in from the germline J gene. V and J are TRBV19 and TRBJ2-4, with D hard to call. The CDR3 runs to 15 residues. The V end was cut by 0 bases, the J end by 0 bases, with 8 bases between. Germline CDR1 reads FNHDT; CDR2 reads SITEND (reference sequence). CDR3 sequence: CASSIDSFSQNTLYF. The CDR3 bases that were read are TGTGCCAGCAGTATAGACAGTTTTAGTCAAAAC.

Remarks on this clone: The gene names here belong to mouse. The read terminates 4 residues before the CDR3 end, so the remaining end is supplied by the germline J gene. V gene TRBV13-1 combines with J gene TRBJ2-1; a weak D match, TRBD2 (7 bases). The germline V gene encodes CDR1 NSHNY and CDR2 SYGAGN. The CDR3 spans 14 residues. The CDR3: CASSDWGAEAEQFF. The CDR3 DNA, read in part, is TGTGCCAGCAGTGATTGGGGGGCGGAGGCT.

Concerning this clone: Gene names and germline match the mouse. Read data end 4 residues before the CDR3 end; the end is taken from the germline J gene. Other nucleotide sequences in the sample specify the same CDR3. The V call is TRBV19, the J call TRBJ1-2; 9 bases are shared with TRBD1. V shed 5 bases and J 0 bases; nucleotides not matched to a gene: 5. There are 15 residues in the CDR3. Germline V CDR1 and CDR2: FNHDT, SITEND (reference sequence). The sequenced CDR3 bases are TGTGCCAGCAGCCCAACAGGGGGCGCAAACTCC. It codes for CASSPTGGANS. From start to end, the CDR3 is CASSPTGGANSDYTF.

Concerning this clone: The gene names here belong to mouse. Sequencing ends 4 residues short of the CDR3 end; the germline J gene provides the rest. The chain combines TRBV13-2 with TRBJ1-2, with TRBD1 identical over 9 bases. The CDR3 is 14 residues long. Germline-derived CDR1 and CDR2 are NNHNN and SYGAGS (reference sequence). J was trimmed by 4 bases and V by 2 bases; bases with no gene match: 3. The covered CDR3 bases are TGTGCCAGCGGTGAGGGACAGGGCGGCTCC. This codes for CASGEGQGGS. The complete CDR3 reads CASGEGQGGSDYTF.

On this clone itself: Genes and germline are mouse. Sequencing ends 4 residues short of the CDR3 end; the germline J gene provides the rest. The chain uses TRBV19 and TRBJ1-2; weak D call: TRBD1 (5 bases). This CDR3 is built from 12 residues. CDR1 and CDR2 (germline): FNHDT, SITEND (reference sequence). Deletions cut 6 bases from V and 2 bases from J, with 8 bases between. The covered CDR3 bases are TGTGCCAGCACTGGGGGGAACTCC. Amino acid sequence: CASTGGNS. The entire CDR3 protein is CASTGGNSDYTF.

This clone turned up a few times. Mouse gene names and germline throughout. Read sequence stops 4 residues before the CDR3 end, and the germline J gene provides the missing end. Other DNA sequences in the sample encode the same CDR3. The rearrangement links TRBV13-1 to TRBJ2-1, with D tentatively TRBD1 (5 bases). V shed 0 bases and J shed 1 base, with 8 bases lying between them. The CDR3 contains 15 residues. CDR1 is NSHNY, CDR2 SYGAGN, per germline. CDR3 DNA (partial): TGTGCCAGCAGTGATGCACCAGGGAACTATGCT. Translated, it gives CASSDAPGNYA. The whole CDR3 is CASSDAPGNYAEQFF.

Concerning this clone: Mouse gene names apply. The read ends 4 residues shy of where the CDR3 ends; the end is completed using the germline J gene. The rearrangement links TRBV13-3 to TRBJ1-1; 9 bases match TRBD1. CDR1 is NNHDY, CDR2 SYVADS, per germline. CDR3 size: 15 residues. The J segment lost 0 bases and the V segment lost 5 bases, leaving 5 bases of the junction unmatched. This chain's CDR3 is CASSPGQGANTEVFF. The DNA read from the CDR3 is TGTGCCAGCAGCCCGGGACAGGGTGCAAACACA.

In regard to this clone: The gene symbols are mouse symbols. With the read ending 4 residues before the CDR3 end, the germline J gene is used to fill in that end. The V call is TRBV29, the J call TRBJ1-1, with a weak D call TRBD1 (6 bases). With 2 bases removed from V and 1 base from J, the gap between germline ends came to 8 bases. CDR3 length: 14 residues. Germline loops: CDR1 MSHET, CDR2 SYDVDS. This CDR3 reads CASSLTGKNTEVFF. The CDR3 DNA, read in part, is TGTGCTAGCAGTTTAACAGGGAAAAACACA.

Comments on this clone: Gene names refer to mouse genes. The read ends 4 residues before the CDR3 terminus; that terminus is restored from the germline J gene. J is TRBJ2-1 and V is TRBV5; TRBD2 aligns across 12 bases. This CDR3 has 15 amino acids. Trimming at V came to 4 bases and at J to 6 bases, leaving 4 bases not matched to a gene. Germline CDR1 reads LGHNA; CDR2 reads YNLKQL (reference sequence). Partial CDR3 DNA: TGTGCCAGCAGCCCTCGGACTGGGGGGGGTGCT. Translating gives CASSPRTGGGA. The CDR3 in full is CASSPRTGGGAEQFF.

Remarks on this clone: Mouse gene names apply. The read terminates 4 residues before the CDR3 end, so the remaining end is supplied by the germline J gene. This chain uses TRBV13-3 with TRBJ2-3, with 7 bases aligning to TRBD1. The CDR3 covers 15 residues. Trimming at V came to 4 bases and at J to 2 bases, leaving 7 bases not matched to a gene. CDR1 and CDR2 from the germline V gene are NNHDY and SYVADS. CDR3 DNA, as far as it was read: TGTGCCAGCAGTCTCCGGGACAGTAATGCAGAA. This sequence encodes CASSLRDSNAE. In full, the CDR3 reads CASSLRDSNAETLYF.

A word on this clone: Genes and germline are mouse. The CDR3 DNA, read in part, is TGTGCCAGCGGTGATGGGACAAGCAATGCT. This gives the protein CASGDGTSNA. The full CDR3 sequence reads CASGDGTSNAEQFF. The rearrangement joins TRBV13-2 to TRBJ2-1, with D possibly being TRBD1 (5 bases). Read data end 4 residues before the CDR3 end; the end is taken from the germline J gene. V shed 0 bases and J shed 5 bases, with 9 bases lying between them. Germline-derived CDR1 and CDR2 are NNHNN and SYGAGS (reference sequence). This CDR3 contains 14 residues.

As for this clone: Germline and genes: mouse. With the read ending 4 residues before the CDR3 end, the germline J gene is used to fill in that end. The chain employs TRBV1 and TRBJ2-5, with TRBD1 as a possible D gene (6 bases). Germline assignment: CDR1 NSQYPW and CDR2 LRSPGD (reference sequence). The germline V and J ends were trimmed by 3 bases and 1 base, with 8 bases remaining between them. This CDR3 is 14 amino acids long. Incomplete CDR3 DNA: TGCACCTGCAGTGCCCGGACAGACCAAGAC. As protein: CTCSARTDQD. The full-length CDR3 reads as CTCSARTDQDTQYF.

A note on this clone: Genes and germline are mouse. Sequencing ends 4 residues short of the CDR3 end; the germline J gene provides the rest. The V call is TRBV19, the J call TRBJ2-2; TRBD2 aligns across 13 bases. The CDR3 has 17 amino acids. Germline loops: CDR1 FNHDT, CDR2 SITEND (reference sequence). V lost 7 bases and J lost 0; bases outside the gene matches: 6. The DNA read from the CDR3 is TGTGCCAGCCGGGACTGGGGGGGGTCGGCAAACACCGGG. It codes for CASRDWGGSANTG. From start to end, the CDR3 is CASRDWGGSANTGQLYF.

Only a few counts were recorded for this clone. Gene and germline names: mouse. Sequencing ends 4 residues short of the CDR3 end; the germline J gene provides the rest. The J gene is TRBJ2-2, the V gene TRBV1, with 11 bases lining up with TRBD1. CDR1 is NSQYPW and CDR2 is LRSPGD in the germline V gene (reference sequence). The CDR3 is made up of 14 amino acids. The V and J ends lost 7 bases and 6 bases, in that order; junction bases with no gene match: 4. The CDR3 loop reads CTCTGGQGAGQLYF. The sequenced CDR3 bases are TGCACCTGCACTGGGGGACAGGGGGCCGGG.

Remarks on this clone: Each gene name is a mouse one. The observed sequence ends 4 residues before the CDR3 terminus, with the missing tail filled in from the germline J gene. This chain joins TRBV13-3 and TRBJ2-1, with TRBD2 matching 9 bases. The CDR3 is 14 amino acids. The V and J ends lost 6 bases and 1 base, in that order; junction bases with no gene match: 2. Germline CDR1 is NNHDY and CDR2 is SYVADS. The CDR3 is CASKGLGNYAEQFF. Partial CDR3 DNA: TGTGCCAGCAAAGGACTGGGGAACTATGCT.

This clone has just a few counts. Germline and genes here are mouse. The CDR3 end lies 4 residues beyond the end of the read and is filled in from the germline J gene. The V and J genes are TRBV31 and TRBJ1-2; D is perhaps TRBD1 (6 bases). The CDR3 sequence is 15 residues long. Germline V gene lookup returns CDR1 GKSSPN and CDR2 SITVG. Trimming left V 1 base short and J 0 bases short, with 12 bases between. The covered CDR3 bases are TGTGCCTGGAGTCCCGGACAGACTGCAAACTCC. It is translated as CAWSPGQTANS. The CDR3 as a whole reads CAWSPGQTANSDYTF.

This clone turned up a few times. This clone may be a read error of a much larger clone one base away. Gene names and germline match the mouse. The read gets to within 4 residues of the CDR3 end, and the germline J gene fills in the rest. This CDR3 is also generated by other DNA sequences in the sample. V usage is TRBV19 and J usage is TRBJ2-3; 7 bases are a match to TRBD2. Germline V gene data show CDR1 as FNHDT and CDR2 as SITEND (reference sequence). J gave up 0 bases and V 3 bases, and 1 base lay outside the gene matches. The CDR3 spans 14 residues. The CDR3 bases that were read are TGTGCCAGCAGTAGGGGGGGGAGTGCAGAA. Residues: CASSRGGSAE. In full, the CDR3 reads CASSRGGSAETLYF. Using reference TRBV19 and TRBJ2-3 for the parts outside the CDR3, the full variable domain is GGIITQTPKFLIGQEGQKLTLKCQQNFNHDTMYWYRQDSGKGLRLIYYSITENDLQKGDLSEGYDASREKKSSFSLTVTSAQKNEMAVFLCASSRGGSAETLYFGSGTRLTVL.

This clone was seen a few times. Any gene name here is a mouse gene name. The read ends 3 residues early relative to the CDR3; the germline J gene fills the gap. The same CDR3 can be traced to other DNA sequences in this sample. The gene calls are TRBV13-1 and TRBJ1-6; TRBD1 matches at 9 bases. TRBJ1-6 is annotated as an ORF whose role is uncertain. CDR1 NSHNY and CDR2 SYGAGN come from the germline V gene. After removal of 0 bases from V and 3 bases from J, the junction contained 1 base not matched to a gene. The length of the CDR3 is 16 residues. The CDR3 is CASSDGGQGYNSPLYF. The CDR3 bases that were read are TGTGCCAGCAGTGATGGGGGACAGGGCTATAATTCGCCC.

Note on this clone: The gene names given are mouse names. The CDR3 end falls 4 residues outside the read, so it is completed with the germline J gene. The chain recombines TRBV13-1 with TRBJ2-5; D may be TRBD1 (5 bases). This CDR3 region has 14 residues. Germline CDR1 reads NSHNY; CDR2 reads SYGAGN. Trimming stripped 2 bases from V and 2 bases from J, with 9 bases between. Partial CDR3 DNA: TGTGCCAGCAGTGAAAGGACACTCCAAGAC. Protein product: CASSERTLQD. Given in full, the CDR3 is CASSERTLQDTQYF.